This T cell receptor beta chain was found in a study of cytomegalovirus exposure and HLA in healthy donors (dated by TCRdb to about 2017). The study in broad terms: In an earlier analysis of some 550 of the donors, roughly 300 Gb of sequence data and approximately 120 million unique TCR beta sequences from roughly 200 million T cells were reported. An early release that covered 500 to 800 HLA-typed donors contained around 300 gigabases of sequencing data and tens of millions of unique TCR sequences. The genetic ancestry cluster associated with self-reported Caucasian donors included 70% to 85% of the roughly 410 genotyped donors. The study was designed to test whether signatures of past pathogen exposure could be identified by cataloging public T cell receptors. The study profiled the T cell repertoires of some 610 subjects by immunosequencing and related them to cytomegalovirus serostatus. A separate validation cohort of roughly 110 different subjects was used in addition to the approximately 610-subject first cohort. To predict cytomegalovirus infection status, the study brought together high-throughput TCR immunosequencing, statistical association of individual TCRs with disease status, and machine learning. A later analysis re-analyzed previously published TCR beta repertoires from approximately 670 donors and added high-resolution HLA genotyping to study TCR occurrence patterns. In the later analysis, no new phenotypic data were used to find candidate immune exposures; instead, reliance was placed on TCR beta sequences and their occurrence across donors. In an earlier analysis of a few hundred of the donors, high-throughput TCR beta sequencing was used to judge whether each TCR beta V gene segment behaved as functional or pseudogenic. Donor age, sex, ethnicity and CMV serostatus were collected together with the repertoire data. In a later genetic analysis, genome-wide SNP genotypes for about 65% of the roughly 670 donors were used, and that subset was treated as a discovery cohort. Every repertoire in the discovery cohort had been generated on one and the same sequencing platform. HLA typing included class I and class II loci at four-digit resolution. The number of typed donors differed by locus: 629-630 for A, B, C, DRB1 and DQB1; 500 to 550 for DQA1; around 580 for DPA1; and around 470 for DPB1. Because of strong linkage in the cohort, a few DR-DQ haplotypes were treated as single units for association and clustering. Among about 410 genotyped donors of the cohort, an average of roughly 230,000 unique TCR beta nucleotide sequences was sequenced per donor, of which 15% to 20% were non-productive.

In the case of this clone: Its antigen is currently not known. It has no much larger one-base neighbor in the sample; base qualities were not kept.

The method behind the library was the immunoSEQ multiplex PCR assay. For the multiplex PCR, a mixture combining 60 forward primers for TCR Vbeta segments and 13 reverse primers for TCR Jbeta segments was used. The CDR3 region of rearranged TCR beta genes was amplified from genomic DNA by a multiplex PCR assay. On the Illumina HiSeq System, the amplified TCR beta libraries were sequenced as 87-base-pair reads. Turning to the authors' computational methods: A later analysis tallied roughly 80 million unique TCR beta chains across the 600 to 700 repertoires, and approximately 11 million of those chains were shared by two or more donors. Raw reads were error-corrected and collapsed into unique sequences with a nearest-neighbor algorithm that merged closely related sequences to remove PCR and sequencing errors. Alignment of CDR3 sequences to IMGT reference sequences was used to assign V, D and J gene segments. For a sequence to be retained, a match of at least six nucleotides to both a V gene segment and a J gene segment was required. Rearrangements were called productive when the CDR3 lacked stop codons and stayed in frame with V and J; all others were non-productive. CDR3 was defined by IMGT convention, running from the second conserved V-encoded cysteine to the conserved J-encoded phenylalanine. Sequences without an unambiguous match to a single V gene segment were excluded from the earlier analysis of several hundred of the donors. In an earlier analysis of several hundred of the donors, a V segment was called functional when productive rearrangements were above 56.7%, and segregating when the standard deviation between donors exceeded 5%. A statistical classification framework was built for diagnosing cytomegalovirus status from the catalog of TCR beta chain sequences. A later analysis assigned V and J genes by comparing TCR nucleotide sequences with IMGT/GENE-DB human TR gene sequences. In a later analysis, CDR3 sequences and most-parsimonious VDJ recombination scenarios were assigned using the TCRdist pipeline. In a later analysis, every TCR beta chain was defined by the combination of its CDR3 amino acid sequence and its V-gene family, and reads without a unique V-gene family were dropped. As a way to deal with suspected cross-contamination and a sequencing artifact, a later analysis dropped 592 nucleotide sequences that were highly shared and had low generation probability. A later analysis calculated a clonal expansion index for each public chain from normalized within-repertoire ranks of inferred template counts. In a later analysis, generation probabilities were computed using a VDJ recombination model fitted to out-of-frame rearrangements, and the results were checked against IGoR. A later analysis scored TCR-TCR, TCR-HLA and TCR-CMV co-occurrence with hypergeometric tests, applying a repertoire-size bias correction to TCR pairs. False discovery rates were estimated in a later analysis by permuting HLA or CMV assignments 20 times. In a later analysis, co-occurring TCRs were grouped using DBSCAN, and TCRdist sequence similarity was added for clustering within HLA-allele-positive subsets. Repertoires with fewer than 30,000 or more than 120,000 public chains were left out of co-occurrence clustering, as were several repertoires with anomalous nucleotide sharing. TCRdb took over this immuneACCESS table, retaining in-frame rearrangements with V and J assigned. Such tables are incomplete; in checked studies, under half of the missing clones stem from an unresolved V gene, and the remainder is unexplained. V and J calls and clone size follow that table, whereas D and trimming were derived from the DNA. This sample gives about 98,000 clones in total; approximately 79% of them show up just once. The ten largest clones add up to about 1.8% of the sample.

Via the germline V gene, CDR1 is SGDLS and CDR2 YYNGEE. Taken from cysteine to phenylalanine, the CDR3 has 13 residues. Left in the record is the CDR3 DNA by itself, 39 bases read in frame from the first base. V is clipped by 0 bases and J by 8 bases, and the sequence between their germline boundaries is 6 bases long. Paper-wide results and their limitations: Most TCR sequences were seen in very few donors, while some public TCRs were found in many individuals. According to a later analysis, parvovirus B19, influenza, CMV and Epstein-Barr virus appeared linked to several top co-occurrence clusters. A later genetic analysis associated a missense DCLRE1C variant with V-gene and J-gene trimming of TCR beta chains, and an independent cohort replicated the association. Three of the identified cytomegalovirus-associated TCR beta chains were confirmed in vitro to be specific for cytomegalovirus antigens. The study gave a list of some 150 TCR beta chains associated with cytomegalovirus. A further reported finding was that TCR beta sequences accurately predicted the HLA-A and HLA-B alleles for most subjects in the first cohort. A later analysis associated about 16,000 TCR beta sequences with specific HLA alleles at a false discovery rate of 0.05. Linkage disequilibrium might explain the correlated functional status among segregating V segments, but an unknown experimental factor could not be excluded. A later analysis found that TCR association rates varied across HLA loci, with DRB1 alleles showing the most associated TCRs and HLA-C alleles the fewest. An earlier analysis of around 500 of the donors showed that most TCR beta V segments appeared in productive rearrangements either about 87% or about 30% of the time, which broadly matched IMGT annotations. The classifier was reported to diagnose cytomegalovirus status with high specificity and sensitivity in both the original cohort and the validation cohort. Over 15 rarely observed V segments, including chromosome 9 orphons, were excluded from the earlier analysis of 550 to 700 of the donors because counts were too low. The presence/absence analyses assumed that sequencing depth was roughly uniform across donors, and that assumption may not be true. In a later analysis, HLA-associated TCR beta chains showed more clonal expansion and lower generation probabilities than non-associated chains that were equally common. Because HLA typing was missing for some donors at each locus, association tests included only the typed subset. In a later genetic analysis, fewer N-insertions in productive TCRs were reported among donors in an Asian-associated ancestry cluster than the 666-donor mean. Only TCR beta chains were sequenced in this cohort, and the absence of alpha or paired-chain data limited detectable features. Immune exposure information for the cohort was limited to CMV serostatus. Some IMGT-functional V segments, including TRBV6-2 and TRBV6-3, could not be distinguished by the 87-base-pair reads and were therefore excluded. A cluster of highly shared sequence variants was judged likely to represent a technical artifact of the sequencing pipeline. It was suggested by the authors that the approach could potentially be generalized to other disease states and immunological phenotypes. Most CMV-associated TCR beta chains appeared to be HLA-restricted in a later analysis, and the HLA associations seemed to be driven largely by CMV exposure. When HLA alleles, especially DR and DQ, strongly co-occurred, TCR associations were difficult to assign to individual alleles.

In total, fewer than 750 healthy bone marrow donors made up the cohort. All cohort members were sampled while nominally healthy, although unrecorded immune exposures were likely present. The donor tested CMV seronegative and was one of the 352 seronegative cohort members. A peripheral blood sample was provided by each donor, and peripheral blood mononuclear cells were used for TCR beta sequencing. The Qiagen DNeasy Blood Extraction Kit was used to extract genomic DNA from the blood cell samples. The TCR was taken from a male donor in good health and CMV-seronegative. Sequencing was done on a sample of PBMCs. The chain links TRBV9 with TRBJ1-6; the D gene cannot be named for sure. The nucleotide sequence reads TGTGCCAGCAGCGTAGCAGCGGATTCACCCCTCCACTTT. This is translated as CASSVAADSPLHF.